This passage covers 27 T cell receptor beta chains from one sample sequenced in a study of identical twins. In TCRdb, the 5' RACE reads were re-called with MiXCR into one record per CDR3 protein. The data contain about 690,000 distinct CDR3 sequences, 5.5% to 6.5% of them singletons. The sequencing sample was made of naive T cells sorted from blood. The receptors were sampled from a man younger than 35 in good health.

This clonotype was seen repeatedly, ten times or more. The gene calls are TRBV29-1 and TRBJ2-5, with 10 bases that match TRBD1. V lost 5 bases and J lost 3; bases outside the gene matches: 3. The CDR3 totals 13 residues. Per the germline V gene, CDR1 is SQVTM and CDR2 is ANQGSEA. Written as DNA, the CDR3 is TGCAGCGTTAGACAGGGGGCTAAAGAGACCCAGTACTTC. This sequence encodes CSVRQGAKETQYF.

The chain couples TRBV29-1 to TRBJ2-5; D possibly uses TRBD1 or TRBD2 (5 bases each). The CDR3 extends over 13 amino acids. The germline gives CDR1 SQVTM, CDR2 ANQGSEA. Trimming pared 3 bases from V and 5 bases from J, leaving 13 bases between. The chain's CDR3 is CSVDAAGSETQYF. The CDR3, as DNA: TGCAGCGTTGATGCGGCAGGGAGCGAGACCCAGTACTTC.

This clonotype occurred many times. The chain couples TRBV20-1 to TRBJ1-1; no firm D call. The CDR3 runs 15 residues. Germline V lookup: CDR1 DFQATT, CDR2 SNEGSKA (reference sequence). V lost 0 bases and J 5 bases, leaving 16 bases between the germline ends. The CDR3: CSARDPNGVWTEAFF. Here the CDR3 DNA reads TGCAGTGCTAGAGATCCGAACGGAGTATGGACTGAAGCTTTCTTT.

This clonotype was observed at least ten times. The V gene is TRBV6-1, the J gene TRBJ2-3; 7 bases align to TRBD1. Per germline, CDR1 MNHNS and CDR2 SASEGT. The V gene end was trimmed by 6 bases and the J gene end by 0 bases; junction bases not matched to a gene: 6. This CDR3 has 15 amino acids. CDR3 region: CASRLGGSSTDTQYF. DNA for the CDR3: TGTGCCAGCAGACTAGGGGGCTCTAGCACAGATACGCAGTATTTT.

This clonotype turned up a few times. The rearrangement uses TRBV5-6 and TRBJ2-2; D is possibly TRBD1 (5 bases). V lost 0 bases to trimming and J lost 14 bases, with 17 bases between them. CDR1 and CDR2 (germline): SGHDT, YYEEEE. CDR3 length: 14 residues. The CDR3 nucleotides are TGTGCCAGCAGCTTGGAGGCCAGGGCGACGGATCTGTTTTTT. Encoded protein: CASSLEARATDLFF.

The V and J genes are TRBV6-1 and TRBJ2-7; 10 bases are shared with TRBD2. The CDR3 length is 14 residues. The ends lost 6 bases at V and 6 bases at J; junction bases unmatched: 8. The germline V gene encodes CDR1 MNHNS and CDR2 SASEGT. The CDR3 DNA reads as TGTGCCAGCAGACCGGGCCTAGCGGGAGTCGAGCAGTACTTC. Its protein is CASRPGLAGVEQYF.

The genes are TRBV20-1 and TRBJ2-3; D is undetermined. V gave up 5 bases and J gave up 4 bases, with 19 bases separating them. The germline CDR1 and CDR2 sequences are DFQATT and SNEGSKA (reference sequence). The CDR3 loop spans 15 amino acids. CDR3 sequence: CSAPPKHITADTQYF. The CDR3 bases are TGCAGTGCTCCGCCTAAACATATCACAGCAGATACGCAGTATTTT.

This clonotype was detected many times. V is TRBV6-5 and J is TRBJ2-3, with D uncertain. This CDR3 spans 17 amino acids. Germline V lookup: CDR1 MNHEY, CDR2 SVGAGI. V was clipped by 0 bases and J by 4 bases, with 17 bases between them. Written as DNA, the CDR3 is TGTGCCAGCAGTTACTCGATCTCTGGGGTCGGCGCAGATACGCAGTATTTT. It encodes CASSYSISGVGADTQYF.

This clonotype was counted between two and nine times. The rearrangement links TRBV25-1 to TRBJ1-3, with 8 positions matching TRBD1. CDR1 is MGHDK, CDR2 SYGVNS, per germline. The length of the CDR3 is 15 residues. V shed 4 bases, J shed 7 bases, and the junction held 9 bases outside the gene matches. CDR3 sequence (DNA): TGTGCCAGCAGTGGATTTCAGGGGGCGGCGAACACCATATATTTT. Encoded protein: CASSGFQGAANTIYF.

This clonotype was recorded many times. The genes are TRBV7-2 and TRBJ2-3; weak D call: TRBD2 (6 bases). Trimming shortened V by 2 bases and J by 4 bases, and 16 bases separated the two germline ends. The CDR3 extends over 16 amino acids. Germline values: CDR1 SGHTA, CDR2 FQGNSA. The CDR3 DNA is TGTGCCAGCAGCTTATGGGCGGGGAGCCGGGCAGATACGCAGTATTTT. It codes for CASSLWAGSRADTQYF.

A few counts support this clonotype. The V gene is TRBV19, the J gene TRBJ2-3, with no clear D. The germline V gene encodes CDR1 LNHDA and CDR2 SQIVND (reference sequence). The CDR3 covers 14 residues. The germline V and J ends were trimmed by 3 bases and 11 bases, with 18 bases remaining between them. In DNA, the CDR3 is TGTGCCAGTAGTATTGCGGACCCAAAACACAAGCAGTATTTT. As protein: CASSIADPKHKQYF. Looking up the rest from reference TRBV19 and TRBJ2-3 gives the full variable domain: DGGITQSPKYLFRKEGQNVTLSCEQNLNHDAMYWYRQDPGQGLRLIYYSQIVNDFQKGDIAEGYSVSREKKESFPLTVTSAQKNPTAFYLCASSIADPKHKQYFGPGTRLTVL.

This clonotype has at least ten counts. The V gene is TRBV28, the J gene TRBJ1-2; TRBD1 matches at 7 bases. Germline V CDR1 and CDR2: MDHEN, SYDVKM. This CDR3 has 11 amino acids. V was clipped by 4 bases and J by 8 bases; unmatched bases: 1. The CDR3 DNA reads as TGTGCCAGCAGTTGGGGACAGGGCTACACCTTC. Protein: CASSWGQGYTF.

This clonotype has at least ten counts. V usage is TRBV29-1 and J usage is TRBJ2-1, with 11 bases identical to TRBD2. V was clipped by 3 bases and J by 3 bases; unmatched bases: 1. CDR3 length: 14 amino acids. Germline V gene lookup returns CDR1 SQVTM and CDR2 ANQGSEA. CDR3 in amino acids: CSVEGLADYNEQFF. The CDR3 DNA follows: TGCAGCGTTGAGGGACTAGCGGACTACAATGAGCAGTTCTTC.

V is TRBV20-1 and J is TRBJ1-1, with D perhaps TRBD1 (5 bases). V was cut by 6 bases and J by 1 base, with 15 bases left in between. The CDR3 length is 14 residues. The germline V gene encodes CDR1 DFQATT and CDR2 SNEGSKA (reference sequence). The CDR3 sequence is CSAQPGARNTEAFF. The CDR3 region has the DNA TGCAGTGCCCAACCCGGGGCTCGGAACACTGAAGCTTTCTTT.

This clonotype was recorded at least ten times. V and J are TRBV12-3 or TRBV12-4 and TRBJ2-2, with D maybe TRBD2 (7 bases). Trimming shortened V by 6 bases and J by 3 bases, and 11 bases separated the two germline ends. There are 14 residues in the CDR3. The CDR3 is CASRGGRYTGELFF. For the CDR3, the DNA is TGTGCCAGCAGGGGGGGGCGGTACACCGGGGAGCTGTTTTTT.

This clonotype was counted ten times or more. The chain carries TRBV11-1 and TRBJ2-5; 7 positions agree with TRBD1. From germline, CDR1 is SGHAT and CDR2 FQDESV (reference sequence). This CDR3 region has 12 residues. Unmatched junction bases numbered 0, after V lost 6 bases and J lost 2 bases. CDR3 sequence (DNA): TGTGCCAGCAGGACAGGGCAAGAGACCCAGTACTTC. As protein: CASRTGQETQYF.

V is TRBV18 and J is TRBJ2-1; D may match TRBD1 or TRBD2 (6 bases each). V dropped 0 bases and J dropped 5 bases, with 14 bases sitting between them. This CDR3 contains 16 residues. CDR1 is KGHSH and CDR2 is LQKENI in the germline V gene. Here the CDR3 reads CASSPPYREADNEQFF. CDR3 in DNA: TGTGCCAGCTCACCACCGTACAGGGAGGCCGACAATGAGCAGTTCTTC.

J is TRBJ2-3 and V is TRBV10-3; 12 bases fit TRBD2. CDR3 length: 15 amino acids. Germline CDR1 is ENHRY and CDR2 is SYGVKD. V shed 11 bases, J shed 2 bases, and the junction held 8 bases outside the gene matches. The CDR3 DNA follows: TGTGCCGCACGTCTAGCGGGGGGGAACACAGATACGCAGTATTTT. Protein sequence: CAARLAGGNTDTQYF.

This clonotype was observed at least ten times. The chain recombines TRBV12-3 or TRBV12-4 with TRBJ2-5; D may be TRBD1 (5 bases). The V and J ends lost 6 bases and 1 base respectively, with 9 bases between them. The CDR3 is made up of 13 amino acids. The CDR3 here is CASSRQPQETQYF. The DNA for the CDR3 is TGTGCCAGCAGCCGACAGCCCCAAGAGACCCAGTACTTC.

This clonotype came up a few times. This chain uses TRBV20-1 with TRBJ1-5; D gene unclear. Looked up from germline, CDR1 is DFQATT and CDR2 is SNEGSKA (reference sequence). V was cut by 1 base and J by 4 bases, with 11 bases left in between. CDR3 length equals 14 residues. The CDR3 sequence is CSARVGRRNQPQHF. DNA for the CDR3: TGCAGTGCTAGAGTTGGCAGACGGAATCAGCCCCAGCATTTT.

This chain uses TRBV30 with TRBJ2-3, with 11 bases identical to TRBD2. The CDR3 is 13 residues long. The trim removed 5 bases at V and 3 bases at J, leaving 1 base unmatched. Germline values: CDR1 GTSNPN, CDR2 SVGIG (reference sequence). In nucleotides, the CDR3 is TGTGCCTGGGTAGCGGGAGGGACAGATACGCAGTATTTT. Amino acids: CAWVAGGTDTQYF.

There are a few counts of this clonotype. The chain joins TRBV15 to TRBJ1-6; 8 bases are a match to TRBD1. Germline V CDR1 and CDR2: LNHNV, YYDKDF (reference sequence). Trimming removed 1 base from V and 9 bases from J; junction bases left unmatched: 5. This CDR3 contains 15 residues. The CDR3 reads CATSRATGGVSPLHF. CDR3 sequence (DNA): TGTGCCACCAGCAGAGCCACAGGGGGAGTTTCACCCCTCCACTTT.

The rearrangement uses TRBV18 and TRBJ1-3; D uncertain. This CDR3 contains 12 residues. Germline V gene lookup returns CDR1 KGHSH and CDR2 LQKENI. With 8 bases removed from V and 4 bases from J, the gap between germline ends came to 9 bases. CDR3 amino acids: CASTDTGNTIYF. The CDR3 DNA follows: TGTGCCAGCACCGACACCGGAAACACCATATATTTT.

This clonotype appeared a few times. The CDR3 coding sequence is TGCAGTGCTATCAGAGATCATAATTCACCCCTCCACTTT. This sequence encodes CSAIRDHNSPLHF. V and J are TRBV20-1 and TRBJ1-6; D gene unclear. Per the germline V gene, CDR1 is DFQATT and CDR2 is SNEGSKA (reference sequence). This CDR3 spans 13 amino acids. Between the trimmed V and J ends, which lost 4 bases and 5 bases, there was a span of 9 bases.

This clonotype was seen repeatedly, ten times or more. The chain couples TRBV7-2 to TRBJ2-7; D ambiguous. Germline CDR1 is SGHTA and CDR2 is FQGNSA. V gave up 1 base and J gave up 0 bases, with 13 bases separating them. The CDR3 sequence is 16 residues long. The CDR3 sequence: CASSLEVGRSSYEQYF. The CDR3 DNA follows: TGTGCCAGCAGCTTAGAGGTAGGCAGGAGCTCCTACGAGCAGTACTTC.

Many counts were recorded for this clonotype. V usage is TRBV20-1 and J usage is TRBJ2-2, with D perhaps assigned TRBD1 or TRBD2 (5 bases each). The CDR3 contains 14 residues. V gave up 5 bases and J gave up 3 bases, with 13 bases separating them. Germline V gene data show CDR1 as DFQATT and CDR2 as SNEGSKA (reference sequence). Here the CDR3 DNA reads TGCAGTGCTCCTTTGGGACCTTACACCGGGGAGCTGTTTTTT. It is translated as CSAPLGPYTGELFF.

Comment on this clonotype: The CDR3 carries no conserved terminal phenylalanine or tryptophan, so it likely arises from a read error. The chain joins TRBV27 to TRBJ2-5; D might be TRBD2 (5 bases). CDR1 and CDR2 from the germline V gene are MNHEY and SMNVEV (reference sequence). The CDR3 runs 14 residues. Deletions cut 2 bases from V and 1 base from J, with 8 bases between. The CDR3 sequence is CASSLAGGQETQYY. The CDR3 region has the DNA TGTGCCAGCAGTTTAGCGGGTGGCCAAGAGACCCAGTACTAC.